A selection of T cell receptor beta chains follows, all from one sample in a study of T cell responses to AZD1222 COVID-19 vaccine. TCRdb's copy holds only in-frame clones and misses some; the assay was immunoSEQ multiplex PCR. The data hold under 200,000 clones, with just over 90% observed a single time. The sequencing here drew on peripheral blood, taken on day 0 of AZD1222 vaccination. These receptors were collected from an adult in good health. Both conserved end residues are part of each CDR3. A D gene is named only where the DNA matches it firmly. Clone size is not always given. Where it is, it says once, few, many or a class for expanded clones.

>.|TRBD2|TRBJ2-1|TRBV9
TGTGCCAGCAGCGTATTGAGCGGGGGGGCCTACAATGAGCAGTTCTTC
CASSVLSGGAYNEQFF
>.|.|TRBJ2-3|TRBV5-1
TGCGCCAGCAGCCCGGATGGGGCTCCCACCCCAGCAGATACGCAGTATTTT
CASSPDGAPTPADTQYF
>.|.|TRBJ1-4|TRBV29-1
TGCAGCGTTGAAATCCAGGGCGGTGAAAAACTGTTTTTT
CSVEIQGGEKLFF
>.|TRBD1|TRBJ1-1|TRBV2
TGTGCCAGGGGGGTACAGGGGGCTTCTGAAGCTTTCTTT
CARGVQGASEAFF
>.|.|TRBJ1-2|TRBV19
TGTGCCAGTAGTACTCCCAGGGCGAATGGCTACACCTTC
CASSTPRANGYTF
>.|.|TRBJ2-1|TRBV18
TGTGCCAGCTCATGGGGTCAGGGTTCCTACAATGAGCAGTTCTTC
CASSWGQGSYNEQFF
>.|.|TRBJ1-1|TRBV30
TGTGCCTGGAGCGAGGGTCCTAACACTGAAGCTTTCTTT
CAWSEGPNTEAFF
>.|.|TRBJ1-5|TRBV15
TGTGCCACCAGCCTCCGAGGGGGGGCAATCAATCAGCCCCAGCATTTT
CATSLRGGAINQPQHF
>.|TRBD2|TRBJ2-3|TRBV19
TGTGCCAGTAGTATGCCTAGCGGTGCAGATACGCAGTATTTT
CASSMPSGADTQYF
>.|.|TRBJ1-1|TRBV7-9
TGTGCCAGCAGCCCACCGTCCCGACGTGAAGCTTTCTTT
CASSPPSRREAFF
>.|TRBD1|TRBJ2-2|TRBV3-1/TRBV3-2
TGTGCCAGCAGCCGGGACAGGGGAGTTTCGTCCACCGGGGAGCTGTTTTTT
CASSRDRGVSSTGELFF
>.|.|TRBJ1-2|TRBV4-3
TGCGCCAGCAGCCAGGAGACAACGGGACACACTAACTATGGCTACACCTTC
CASSQETTGHTNYGYTF
>once|TRBD2|TRBJ2-3|TRBV7-6
TGTGCCAGCAGCTTAGGTTACGGGGGGGCAACAGATACGCAGTATTTT
CASSLGYGGATDTQYF
>.|.|TRBJ1-5|TRBV30
TGTGCCTGGATCGCTGCTAATAGCAATCAGCCCCAGCATTTT
CAWIAANSNQPQHF
>.|.|TRBJ1-6|TRBV19
TGTGCCAGTAGTATGTCAGGGAGCAATTCACCCCTCCACTTT
CASSMSGSNSPLHF
>.|TRBD2|TRBJ2-7|TRBV2
TGTGCCAGCAGTGAAGTTGCTAGCGGGCCCTACGAGCAGTACTTC
CASSEVASGPYEQYF
>.|TRBD1|TRBJ1-1|TRBV5-1
TGCGCCAGCAGCTTTACAGGGGGTCAGTGGAACACTGAAGCTTTCTTT
CASSFTGGQWNTEAFF
>.|.|TRBJ1-5|TRBV4-1
TGCGCCAGCAGCCAAGAGTATCCGGCAGGGGCGGAGGGTCAGCCCCAGCATTTT
CASSQEYPAGAEGQPQHF
>.|TRBD1|TRBJ1-5|TRBV7-3
TGTGCCAGCAGCCCCGGGGACAGGGAACAACTGATGGGGGGGAATCAGCCCCAGCATTTT
CASSPGDREQLMGGNQPQHF
>.|TRBD2|TRBJ2-3|TRBV28
TGTGCCAGCACCCCTCGGAATATAGCGGGCCCTGTGACAGATACGCAGTATTTT
CASTPRNIAGPVTDTQYF
>.|TRBD2|TRBJ2-1|TRBV28
TGTGCCAGCAGTTCCACTAGCGGGGTGGTGGGGGGCGAGCAGTTCTTC
CASSSTSGVVGGEQFF
>.|TRBD2|TRBJ2-3|TRBV6-1
TGTGCCAGCAGTGAACCCGGCCGGCTAGCGGGGGGGAGCGATACGCAGTATTTT
CASSEPGRLAGGSDTQYF
>.|.|TRBJ2-7|TRBV11-2
TGTGCCAGCAGCCTTGAGAGGGGTGACGAGCAGTACTTC
CASSLERGDEQYF
>.|.|TRBJ1-2|TRBV20-1
TGCAGTGCTAGATCAGGGGATGGCTACACCTTC
CSARSGDGYTF
>once|.|TRBJ1-2|TRBV5-1
TGCGCCAGCAGCTTGGCCGGGGCAGCCCTACACAGATATGGCTACACCTTC
CASSLAGAALHRYGYTF
>.|.|TRBJ2-7|TRBV7-9
TGTGCCAGCAGCTTGTCCTACGAGCAGTACTTC
CASSLSYEQYF
>.|.|TRBJ1-3|TRBV4-3
TGCGCCAGCAGCCAGTTAACCTACTCTGGAAACACCATATATTTT
CASSQLTYSGNTIYF
>.|.|TRBJ1-2|TRBV5-1
TGCGCCAGCAGCTCCGGGGCCTCCTATGGCTACACCTTC
CASSSGASYGYTF
>.|.|TRBJ1-5|TRBV23-1
TGCGCCAGCATTTCACACGCTCTAACACCCGGGACACCTAAATCCAGCAATCAGCCCCAGCATTTT
CASISHALTPGTPKSSNQPQHF
>.|.|TRBJ1-1|TRBV18
TGTGCCAGCTCACCGGTGGCAGGGGCTGGGTTGAACACTGAAGCTTTCTTT
CASSPVAGAGLNTEAFF
>.|.|TRBJ2-2|TRBV7-9
TGTGCCAGCAGCTTAGCGGCGCCAGCGAACACCGGGGAGCTGTTTTTT
CASSLAAPANTGELFF
>.|.|TRBJ1-2|TRBV6-4
TGTGCCAGCAGTGAAAGAGGTCGGGACTATGGCTACACCTTC
CASSERGRDYGYTF
>.|TRBD2|TRBJ2-1|TRBV5-1
TGCGCCAGCAGCTCCACTAGCGGGGGGGGCGATGAGCAGTTCTTC
CASSSTSGGGDEQFF
>.|TRBD1|TRBJ1-1|TRBV27
TGTGCCAGCAGCCACGACAGGGACACTGAAGCTTTCTTT
CASSHDRDTEAFF
>.|TRBD1|TRBJ2-2|TRBV5-6
TGTGCCAGCACCTTGGACAGGGGAAACACCGGGGAGCTGTTTTTT
CASTLDRGNTGELFF
>.|.|TRBJ1-5|TRBV4-2
TGTGCCAGCAGCCAAGATCGGGGTCGGGGTCAGCCCCAGCATTTT
CASSQDRGRGQPQHF
>once|TRBD2|TRBJ2-5|TRBV6-5
TGTGCCAGCACCTACGGGGGGGCCAGGGAGACCCAGTACTTC
CASTYGGARETQYF
>once|.|TRBJ1-2|TRBV28
TGTGCCAGCACGCAGGGTTTGGGCTATGGCTACACCTTC
CASTQGLGYGYTF
>.|.|TRBJ1-5|TRBV6-5
TGTGCCAGCAGTTACGATGGGCAGTTAGGTTCGGCCCAGCATTTT
CASSYDGQLGSAQHF
>.|.|TRBJ1-5|TRBV6-6
TGTGCCAGCAGCTCCTTGGGTGGTCAGCCCCAGCATTTT
CASSSLGGQPQHF
>.|.|TRBJ1-1|TRBV11-2
TGTGCCAGCAGCTCGTTCCCGCTGAACACTGAAGCTTTCTTT
CASSSFPLNTEAFF
>.|.|TRBJ2-6|TRBV7-8
TGTGCCAGCAGCTTAGACATCGACGGGGCCAACGTCCTGACTTTC
CASSLDIDGANVLTF
>once|.|TRBJ2-7|TRBV11-2
TGTGCCAGCAGCCCGCAAGCCAACGACCAGTACTTC
CASSPQANDQYF
>.|TRBD2|TRBJ2-2|TRBV30
TGTGCCTGGAGTGGCGCCGGGACTAGCGGGAACACCGGGGAGCTGTTTTTT
CAWSGAGTSGNTGELFF
>.|.|TRBJ1-4|TRBV24-1
TGTGCCACCAGTGATTTGCAATCTGAAAAACTGTTTTTT
CATSDLQSEKLFF
>.|TRBD1|TRBJ1-5|TRBV25-1
TGTGCCAGGAGAGAAAGGACAGGGAGGGATCAGCCCCAGCATTTT
CARRERTGRDQPQHF
>once|TRBD1|TRBJ1-5|TRBV28
TGTGCCAGCACCCGGGGACAGGATAGCAATCAGCCCCAGCATTTT
CASTRGQDSNQPQHF
>.|TRBD2|TRBJ2-5|TRBV10-3
TGTGCCATCAGTGACTGGGCGGGGGGGCTGAGGGAGACCCAGTACTTC
CAISDWAGGLRETQYF
>.|TRBD2|TRBJ2-3|TRBV7-3
TGTGCCAGCAGCTCGACTAGCGGGGCGGCAGATACGCAGTATTTT
CASSSTSGAADTQYF
>.|TRBD2|TRBJ2-2|TRBV6-1
TGTGCCAGCAGTGATGCTCCGGGGGGACCGAACACCGGGGAGCTGTTTTTT
CASSDAPGGPNTGELFF
>.|TRBD1|TRBJ2-2|TRBV5-1
TGCGCCAGCAGCACCACAGGGGCGATGAACACCGGGGAGCTGTTTTTT
CASSTTGAMNTGELFF
>.|.|TRBJ1-3|TRBV6-4
TGTGCCAGCAGTGCATCGTACAGCGGAAGGGACACCATATATTTT
CASSASYSGRDTIYF
>.|.|TRBJ2-7|TRBV18
TGTGCCAGCTCACCAATCTCTGGACAGCGGTCCTACGAGCAGTACTTC
CASSPISGQRSYEQYF
>.|.|TRBJ1-5|TRBV23-1
TGCGCCAGCAGTCTCACCGGCGGGGGGGACGACCAGCCCCAGCATTTT
CASSLTGGGDDQPQHF
>.|TRBD1|TRBJ2-3|TRBV10-2
TGCGCCAGCAGTGTCTCCAGGGGGCGTGGAACAGATACGCAGTATTTT
CASSVSRGRGTDTQYF
>.|.|TRBJ1-3|TRBV6-5
TGTGCCAGCAGTTACTCGAAGGGGCTTGGAAACACCATATATTTT
CASSYSKGLGNTIYF
>.|TRBD2|TRBJ2-5|TRBV11-2
TGTGCCAGCAGCTTAGATTCTTGGCTAGCGGGGGGAGAGGAGACCCAGTACTTC
CASSLDSWLAGGEETQYF